A selection of T cell receptor beta chains follows, all from one sample in a study of human T cells and chemical hapten exposure. Using its own MiXCR run on the RACE reads, TCRdb lists one record per CDR3 protein. The profile shows 190,000 or so distinct CDR3 sequences, about 22% of them singletons. The sequencing used whole blood, collected in connection with sensitization to the hapten diphenylcyclopropenone (DPC). Receptor source: a woman in her thirties or forties with alopecia areata. Some clones in this sample may be carry-over from other donors' samples. The CDR3 runs from the conserved cysteine through the conserved F or W. The order of the fields is clone size, J gene, V gene, D gene, CDR3 protein, CDR3 DNA. D genes are given only for firm matches. Not every row has a clone size; where given, it reads once, few, many or a size class.

clone size: .
J gene: TRBJ2-7
V gene: TRBV29-1
D gene: TRBD2
CDR3 protein: CSVLTMTGGFTYEQYF
CDR3 DNA: TGCAGCGTCCTCACCATGACGGGAGGTTTCACCTACGAGCAGTACTTC

clone size: many
J gene: TRBJ2-5
V gene: TRBV7-7
D gene: TRBD1
CDR3 protein: CASSPDRGQTQYF
CDR3 DNA: TGTGCTAGCAGCCCGGACAGGGGGCAGACCCAGTACTTC

clone size: few
J gene: TRBJ2-1
V gene: TRBV2
D gene: .
CDR3 protein: CASSREAHNEQFF
CDR3 DNA: TGTGCCAGCAGTAGAGAGGCGCACAATGAGCAGTTCTTC

clone size: .
J gene: TRBJ2-3
V gene: TRBV5-1
D gene: TRBD2
CDR3 protein: CASTGTISTDTQYF
CDR3 DNA: TGCGCCAGCACCGGGACTATTAGCACAGATACGCAGTATTTT

clone size: few
J gene: TRBJ2-1
V gene: TRBV4-3
D gene: TRBD2
CDR3 protein: CASSQEGKREGYNEQFF
CDR3 DNA: TGCGCCAGCAGCCAAGAAGGGAAGCGGGAGGGGTACAATGAGCAGTTCTTC

clone size: .
J gene: TRBJ2-3
V gene: TRBV9
D gene: .
CDR3 protein: CASSVDPVGPDTQYF
CDR3 DNA: TGTGCCAGCAGCGTAGACCCGGTGGGGCCAGATACGCAGTATTTT

clone size: .
J gene: TRBJ2-5
V gene: TRBV20-1
D gene: TRBD1
CDR3 protein: CSALRGQETQYF
CDR3 DNA: TGCAGTGCCCTCAGGGGGCAAGAGACCCAGTACTTC

clone size: .
J gene: TRBJ1-1
V gene: TRBV4-3
D gene: .
CDR3 protein: CASSQDTGTEAFF
CDR3 DNA: TGCGCCAGCAGCCAGGATACAGGCACTGAAGCTTTCTTT

clone size: once
J gene: TRBJ1-6
V gene: TRBV7-9
D gene: .
CDR3 protein: CASSLAAGRFIGSPLHF
CDR3 DNA: TGTGCCAGCAGCTTAGCGGCGGGCCGATTTATAGGTTCACCCCTCCACTTT

clone size: .
J gene: TRBJ1-1
V gene: TRBV6-6
D gene: .
CDR3 protein: CASSYEVNTEAFF
CDR3 DNA: TGTGCCAGCAGTTACGAGGTGAACACTGAAGCTTTCTTT

clone size: few
J gene: TRBJ2-5
V gene: TRBV9
D gene: TRBD2
CDR3 protein: CASSVPGTSGETQYF
CDR3 DNA: TGTGCCAGCAGCGTCCCCGGGACTAGCGGAGAGACCCAGTACTTC

clone size: .
J gene: TRBJ1-6
V gene: TRBV10-3
D gene: .
CDR3 protein: CAIAAGAENSPLHF
CDR3 DNA: TGTGCCATCGCGGCAGGGGCGGAGAATTCACCCCTCCACTTT

clone size: .
J gene: TRBJ1-5
V gene: TRBV6-1
D gene: .
CDR3 protein: CASCEWGGIINQPQHF
CDR3 DNA: TGTGCCAGCTGTGAATGGGGCGGGATTATCAATCAGCCCCAGCATTTT

clone size: few
J gene: TRBJ2-3
V gene: TRBV18
D gene: .
CDR3 protein: CASSPRYTDTQYF
CDR3 DNA: TGTGCCAGCTCACCAAGGTATACAGATACGCAGTATTTT

clone size: few
J gene: TRBJ2-1
V gene: TRBV15
D gene: TRBD2
CDR3 protein: CATLLAGTSYNEQFF
CDR3 DNA: TGTGCCACCCTCCTAGCGGGTACTTCCTACAATGAGCAGTTCTTC

clone size: .
J gene: TRBJ2-1
V gene: TRBV5-5
D gene: .
CDR3 protein: CASSFLGGPNEQFF
CDR3 DNA: TGTGCCAGCAGCTTTCTGGGCGGGCCCAATGAGCAGTTCTTC

clone size: many
J gene: TRBJ1-5
V gene: TRBV7-2
D gene: .
CDR3 protein: CASSLGGEGNQPQHF
CDR3 DNA: TGTGCCAGCAGCTTAGGAGGGGAGGGCAATCAGCCCCAGCATTTT

clone size: .
J gene: TRBJ1-5
V gene: TRBV6-2/TRBV6-3
D gene: TRBD1
CDR3 protein: CASRLAGGLNQPQHF
CDR3 DNA: TGTGCCAGCAGGCTGGCAGGGGGCCTTAATCAGCCCCAGCATTTT

clone size: many
J gene: TRBJ2-5
V gene: TRBV15
D gene: .
CDR3 protein: CATSRAQIQETQYF
CDR3 DNA: TGTGCCACCAGCAGAGCACAGATACAAGAGACCCAGTACTTC

clone size: many
J gene: TRBJ2-3
V gene: TRBV29-1
D gene: .
CDR3 protein: CSVVPWPGGTDTQYF
CDR3 DNA: TGCAGCGTTGTCCCATGGCCAGGGGGCACAGATACGCAGTATTTT

clone size: .
J gene: TRBJ2-3
V gene: TRBV20-1
D gene: TRBD2
CDR3 protein: CSASPLGTSGRNTQYF
CDR3 DNA: TGCAGTGCTTCCCCCCTGGGGACTAGCGGGAGAAATACGCAGTATTTT

clone size: few
J gene: TRBJ2-1
V gene: TRBV27
D gene: TRBD1
CDR3 protein: CASSFQGGLSEQFF
CDR3 DNA: TGTGCCAGCAGTTTCCAAGGGGGCCTAAGTGAGCAGTTCTTC

clone size: few
J gene: TRBJ2-1
V gene: TRBV9
D gene: .
CDR3 protein: CASSPRRDGVSYNEQFF
CDR3 DNA: TGTGCCAGCAGCCCCCGGAGAGACGGCGTATCCTACAATGAGCAGTTCTTC

clone size: few
J gene: TRBJ2-1
V gene: TRBV29-1
D gene: TRBD2
CDR3 protein: CSVAVRGDNEQFF
CDR3 DNA: TGCAGCGTTGCCGTTCGGGGGGACAATGAGCAGTTCTTC

clone size: .
J gene: TRBJ2-7
V gene: TRBV27
D gene: .
CDR3 protein: CASSLGAGVGRQYF
CDR3 DNA: TGTGCCAGCAGTTTAGGGGCAGGGGTCGGGAGGCAGTACTTC

clone size: .
J gene: TRBJ1-1
V gene: TRBV6-5
D gene: .
CDR3 protein: CASSYRTRTTEAFF
CDR3 DNA: TGTGCCAGCAGTTACCGAACCCGGACCACTGAAGCTTTCTTT

clone size: .
J gene: TRBJ1-2
V gene: TRBV20-1
D gene: .
CDR3 protein: CSAPRPSVGYGYTF
CDR3 DNA: TGCAGTGCACCTAGACCCTCTGTCGGCTATGGCTACACCTTC

clone size: .
J gene: TRBJ2-1
V gene: TRBV11-2
D gene: TRBD2
CDR3 protein: CASSPNTSGRNNEQFF
CDR3 DNA: TGTGCCAGCAGCCCCAATACTAGCGGGAGAAACAATGAGCAGTTCTTC

clone size: .
J gene: TRBJ2-7
V gene: TRBV10-3
D gene: TRBD2
CDR3 protein: CASGGGAPSYEQYF
CDR3 DNA: TGTGCCTCGGGGGGGGGAGCTCCATCCTACGAGCAGTACTTC

clone size: .
J gene: TRBJ2-5
V gene: TRBV3-1
D gene: .
CDR3 protein: CASSQFGLETQYF
CDR3 DNA: TGTGCCAGCAGCCAATTCGGGTTGGAGACCCAGTACTTC

clone size: few
J gene: TRBJ1-4
V gene: TRBV7-2
D gene: .
CDR3 protein: CASSLRATTNEKLFF
CDR3 DNA: TGTGCCAGCAGCTTACGGGCCACAACTAATGAAAAACTGTTTTTT

clone size: .
J gene: TRBJ1-5
V gene: TRBV6-2/TRBV6-3
D gene: TRBD1
CDR3 protein: CASSPRRTGINQPQHF
CDR3 DNA: TGTGCCAGCAGCCCTCGTAGGACAGGGATCAATCAGCCCCAGCATTTT

clone size: .
J gene: TRBJ2-5
V gene: TRBV7-2
D gene: .
CDR3 protein: CASRLGIQETQYF
CDR3 DNA: TGTGCCAGCAGGCTGGGAATACAAGAGACCCAGTACTTC

clone size: .
J gene: TRBJ2-7
V gene: TRBV6-5
D gene: .
CDR3 protein: CASSSGFHEQYF
CDR3 DNA: TGTGCCAGCAGCTCAGGGTTCCACGAGCAGTACTTC

clone size: few
J gene: TRBJ2-2
V gene: TRBV14
D gene: .
CDR3 protein: CASSQAGGRRLFF
CDR3 DNA: TGTGCCAGCAGCCAAGCCGGCGGACGACGGCTGTTTTTT

clone size: few
J gene: TRBJ2-3
V gene: TRBV28
D gene: .
CDR3 protein: CASSLLSGSTDTQYF
CDR3 DNA: TGTGCCAGCAGTTTATTGAGCGGAAGCACAGATACGCAGTATTTT

clone size: .
J gene: TRBJ2-7
V gene: TRBV28
D gene: .
CDR3 protein: CASCQGGSYEQYF
CDR3 DNA: TGTGCCAGCTGCCAGGGGGGATCGTACGAGCAGTACTTC

clone size: .
J gene: TRBJ1-2
V gene: TRBV9
D gene: .
CDR3 protein: CASSVGNYGYTF
CDR3 DNA: TGTGCCAGCAGCGTCGGAAACTATGGCTACACCTTC

clone size: many
J gene: TRBJ2-5
V gene: TRBV5-1
D gene: .
CDR3 protein: CASSLGGSYQETQYF
CDR3 DNA: TGCGCCAGCAGCTTGGGAGGGAGCTACCAAGAGACCCAGTACTTC

clone size: .
J gene: TRBJ2-7
V gene: TRBV6-5
D gene: .
CDR3 protein: CASSSPAGNEQYF
CDR3 DNA: TGTGCCAGCAGTTCGCCGGCCGGGAACGAGCAGTACTTC

clone size: few
J gene: TRBJ2-1
V gene: TRBV28
D gene: TRBD2
CDR3 protein: CASRPTGTSGRNEQFF
CDR3 DNA: TGTGCCAGCAGGCCGACCGGGACTAGCGGGAGAAATGAGCAGTTCTTC

clone size: few
J gene: TRBJ2-2
V gene: TRBV20-1
D gene: .
CDR3 protein: CSAYGVGNTGELFF
CDR3 DNA: TGCAGTGCTTACGGGGTCGGGAACACCGGGGAGCTGTTTTTT

clone size: .
J gene: TRBJ1-4
V gene: TRBV7-9
D gene: .
CDR3 protein: CASSLVLQPTNEKLFF
CDR3 DNA: TGTGCCAGCAGCTTAGTATTGCAGCCAACTAATGAAAAACTGTTTTTT

clone size: .
J gene: TRBJ2-7
V gene: TRBV6-2/TRBV6-3
D gene: .
CDR3 protein: CASSYHSAYEQYF
CDR3 DNA: TGTGCCAGCAGTTACCACTCTGCCTACGAGCAGTACTTC